Sequencing of this T cell receptor beta chain was carried out in a study of T cell repertoires in cytomegalovirus infection. On the study more broadly: Both a matching HLA type and CMV infection were indicated by public TCR beta signatures.

The table lists this clonotype with many counts. The antigen remains unidentified. One entry per CDR3 protein, called by TCRdb with MiXCR from the reads. The sample has 100,000 to 150,000 distinct CDR3 sequences, 30% to 40% seen once. Findings of the study overall: Carriers of CMV and the relevant HLA type were discriminated by public TCR beta frequency.

The material sequenced was CD8+ T cells from cultured PBMCs, taken from culture after CMV antigen stimulation. The receptor was isolated from a human donor in good health (CMV status not recorded). Some clones in this sample may be carry-over from other donors' samples.

The CDR3, as DNA: TGTGCCAGCAGCTTTGACGTCGCCGTAGCAACCTACGAGCAGTACTTC. As protein: CASSFDVAVATYEQYF. The chain joins TRBV7-2 to TRBJ2-7; no firm D call. Deletions cut 3 bases from V and 2 bases from J, with 17 bases between. The CDR3 covers 16 residues. Looked up from germline, CDR1 is SGHTA and CDR2 is FQGNSA.